Given below is one T cell receptor beta chain in context. Its antigen is unknown. The data stem from a study of cytomegalovirus exposure and HLA in healthy donors. Study-wide background: Researchers found that roughly 77% of 398 genotyped donors fell within the Caucasian-associated ancestry cluster. Study-wide results and caveats: Presence/absence analyses supposed approximately even sequencing depth among donors. TCR sequences were mostly rare, though some public TCRs occurred in many donors.

A multiplex PCR was run with 60 Vbeta primers and 13 Jbeta primers. Sequenced by immunoSEQ multiplex PCR; TCRdb stores in-frame clones only, minus some. The data hold around 140,000 clones, with 77% observed a single time. The CDR3 has 20 amino acids. V was clipped by 4 bases and J by 0 bases, with 25 bases between them. Germline V lookup: CDR1 SGDLS, CDR2 YYNGEE. This clonotype was obtained from a male donor in good health and CMV-seronegative. The sample was PBMCs. The chain combines TRBV9 with TRBJ2-2, with TRBD1 as a possible D gene (5 bases). Here the CDR3 reads CASSSQWQGRFGANTGELFF. The CDR3 coding sequence is TGTGCCAGCAGCTCCCAGTGGCAGGGTAGGTTCGGAGCGAACACCGGGGAGCTGTTTTTT.